The clone carrying this T cell receptor beta chain was seen at least ten times. As yet, its antigen is unknown. This sample was included in a study of T cell repertoires in cytomegalovirus infection. Background on the study: The public TCR beta signatures pointed to both CMV infection and matching HLA type. General observations from the study: The study found HLA-C-restricted CMV-specific TCR beta clonotypes dominating the ex vivo response.

One entry per CDR3 protein, called by TCRdb with MiXCR from the reads. The data contain about 300,000 distinct CDR3 sequences, roughly a tenth of them singletons. Germline values: CDR1 MNHEY, CDR2 SVGEGT. V shed 2 bases, J shed 5 bases, and the junction held 12 bases outside the gene matches. This CDR3 is 17 amino acids long. V usage is TRBV6-2 or TRBV6-3 and J usage is TRBJ2-5; 9 bases map to TRBD2. The sequence came from a human donor in good health (CMV status not recorded). Some clones in this sample may be carry-over from other donors' samples. The material sequenced was PBMCs. CDR3 bases: TGTGCCAGCAGTTACCCCCAGCGGGGGGTTCTTGGGGAGACCCAGTACTTC. Translated: CASSYPQRGVLGETQYF.